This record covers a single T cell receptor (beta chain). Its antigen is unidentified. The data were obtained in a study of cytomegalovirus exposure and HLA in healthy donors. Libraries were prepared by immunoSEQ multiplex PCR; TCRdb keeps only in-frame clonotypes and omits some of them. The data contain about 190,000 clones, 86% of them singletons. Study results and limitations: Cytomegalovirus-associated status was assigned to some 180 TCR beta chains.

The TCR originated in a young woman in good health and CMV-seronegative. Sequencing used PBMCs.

CDR3 sequence reads: CASSLDPGGPGETQYF. CDR3 nucleotide sequence: TGTGCCAGCAGCTTAGACCCGGGGGGGCCGGGAGAGACCCAGTACTTC. The chain is built from TRBV7-9 and TRBJ2-5; 8 bases are shared with TRBD2. The CDR3 spans 16 residues. Trimming at V came to 1 base and at J to 4 bases, leaving 8 bases not matched to a gene. The V gene's germline CDR1 is SEHNR and CDR2 FQNEAQ (reference sequence).